The 10 T cell receptor beta chains listed next were all sequenced from one sample in a study of blood T cell repertoires in COVID-19. Assay used: immunoSEQ multiplex PCR; TCRdb lists only in-frame clones, some missing. The sample includes approximately 100,000 clones, roughly 76% of them seen just once. Sequencing input: peripheral blood. These receptors came from a human donor in a cohort sampled during active COVID-19.

The J gene is TRBJ2-7, the V gene TRBV7-2, with TRBD2 matching over 7 bases. The length of the CDR3 is 16 residues. Germline CDR1 and CDR2: SGHTA and FQGNSA. V lost 5 bases and J lost 1; bases outside the gene matches: 11. The CDR3 coding sequence is TGTGCCAGCAGCCCGATGGGACTACAAGGGTCCTACGAGCAGTACTTC. Its translation is CASSPMGLQGSYEQYF. Supplemented by reference TRBV7-2 and TRBJ2-7, the full variable domain reads GAGVSQSPSNKVTEKGKDVELRCDPISGHTALYWYRQSLGQGLEFLIYFQGNSAPDKSGLPSDRFSAERTGGSVSTLTIQRTQQEDSAVYLCASSPMGLQGSYEQYFGPGTRLTVT.

The chain employs TRBV7-6 and TRBJ1-2; 12 bases match TRBD1. J gave up 3 bases and V 2 bases, and 10 bases lay outside the gene matches. The CDR3 has 18 residues. Germline-derived CDR1 and CDR2 are SGHVS and FNYEAQ. The CDR3 protein is CASSLKGTGGTGDYGYTF. The CDR3 coding sequence is TGTGCCAGCAGCTTAAAAGGGACAGGGGGCACCGGCGACTATGGCTACACCTTC.

V and J are TRBV27 and TRBJ2-7; TRBD2 agrees at 9 bases. The germline gives CDR1 MNHEY, CDR2 SMNVEV (reference sequence). This CDR3 has 15 residues. V was pared by 3 bases and J by 5 bases, with 8 bases of the junction left unmatched. CDR3 amino acids: CASSFVLAGDHEQYF. CDR3 DNA: TGTGCCAGCAGTTTCGTATTAGCGGGAGATCACGAGCAGTACTTC.

There are a few counts of this clone. The chain carries TRBV5-1 and TRBJ1-2; D unclear. The CDR3 loop spans 15 amino acids. Germline lookup yields CDR1 SGHRS and CDR2 YFSETQ. Trimming shortened V by 1 base and J by 1 base, and 11 bases separated the two germline ends. CDR3 residues: CASSLYESRNYGYTF. In DNA form, the CDR3 reads TGCGCCAGCAGCTTGTACGAAAGCCGTAACTATGGCTACACCTTC.

Here the CDR3 reads CASYTPGQGGEKLFF. DNA of the CDR3: TGTGCCAGCTACACACCGGGACAGGGTGGGGAAAAACTGTTTTTT. The chain recombines TRBV6-5 with TRBJ1-4; 9 bases line up with TRBD1. This CDR3 comprises 15 residues. Losses at the gene ends were 8 bases for V and 8 bases for J; bases not matched to a gene: 12. Per the germline V gene, CDR1 is MNHEY and CDR2 is SVGAGI.

V is TRBV11-2 and J is TRBJ2-5, with a tentative D call TRBD2 (6 bases). Trimming shortened V by 7 bases and J by 4 bases, and 13 bases separated the two germline ends. Looked up from germline, CDR1 is SGHAT and CDR2 is FQNNGV. The CDR3 is made up of 13 amino acids. CDR3 region: CASTLTGGETQYF. CDR3 nucleotides: TGTGCCAGCACCCTAACCGGGGGAGAGACCCAGTACTTC. Based on the CDR3 plus reference TRBV11-2 and TRBJ2-5, the full variable domain is EAGVAQSPRYKIIEKRQSVAFWCNPISGHATLYWYQQILGQGPKLLIQFQNNGVVDDSQLPKDRFSAERLKGVDSTLKIQPAKLEDSAVYLCASTLTGGETQYFGPGTRLLVL.

The rearrangement links TRBV11-3 to TRBJ2-2; 8 bases match TRBD2. Per the germline V gene, CDR1 is SGHNT and CDR2 is YENEEA. The trim removed 0 bases at V and 0 bases at J, leaving 6 bases unmatched. This CDR3 contains 18 residues. The CDR3 loop reads CASSLEVWGLANTGELFF. CDR3 in DNA: TGTGCCAGCAGCTTAGAGGTTTGGGGACTAGCGAACACCGGGGAGCTGTTTTTT.

The chain combines TRBV6-5 with TRBJ2-3, with D possibly being TRBD1 (5 bases). Trimming stripped 8 bases from V and 0 bases from J, with 12 bases between. This CDR3 region has 14 residues. CDR1 MNHEY and CDR2 SVGAGI come from the germline V gene. The CDR3 DNA reads as TGTGCCAGCCGCCTTCAGGGAAGCACAGATACGCAGTATTTT. Its translation: CASRLQGSTDTQYF.

V gene TRBV12-3 or TRBV12-4 combines with J gene TRBJ1-2; D gene uncertain. The CDR3 is 13 residues long. V lost 6 bases and J lost 1, with 9 bases in between. The CDR3 sequence: CASSPTRNYGYTF. CDR3 DNA: TGTGCCAGCAGCCCGACACGTAACTATGGCTACACCTTC.

This sequence joins TRBV7-2 and TRBJ1-5, with D maybe TRBD1 (5 bases). CDR3 size: 14 residues. The V gene's germline CDR1 is SGHTA and CDR2 FQGNSA. Trimming took off 1 base at V and 6 bases at J, with 10 bases between the two ends. The CDR3 here is CASSLGGGSQPQHF. The CDR3 coding sequence is TGTGCCAGCAGCTTAGGTGGGGGGTCTCAGCCCCAGCATTTT.